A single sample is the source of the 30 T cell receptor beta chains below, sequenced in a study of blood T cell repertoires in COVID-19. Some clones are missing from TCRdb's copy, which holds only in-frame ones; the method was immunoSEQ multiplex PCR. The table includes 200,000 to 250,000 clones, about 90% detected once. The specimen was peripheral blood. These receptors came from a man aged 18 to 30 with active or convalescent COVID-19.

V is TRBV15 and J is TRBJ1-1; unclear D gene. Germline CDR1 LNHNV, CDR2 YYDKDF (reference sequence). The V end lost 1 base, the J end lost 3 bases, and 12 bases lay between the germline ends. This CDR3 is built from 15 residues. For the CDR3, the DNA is TGTGCCACCAGCAGAGGGTTAACAGCATACACTGAAGCTTTCTTT. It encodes CATSRGLTAYTEAFF.

CDR3 DNA: TGTGCCGTATCCCAGGGTCGTGGCACAGATACGCAGTATTTT. Its protein is CAVSQGRGTDTQYF. This chain links TRBV7-7 with TRBJ2-3; a weak D match, TRBD1 (5 bases). CDR3 size: 14 residues. CDR1 is SSHAT and CDR2 is FNYEAQ in the germline V gene (reference sequence). Trimming pared 11 bases from V and 1 base from J, leaving 16 bases between.

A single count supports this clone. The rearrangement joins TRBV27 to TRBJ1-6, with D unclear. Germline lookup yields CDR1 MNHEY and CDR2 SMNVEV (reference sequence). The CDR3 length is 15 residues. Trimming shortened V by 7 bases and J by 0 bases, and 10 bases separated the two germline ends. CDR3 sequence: CASTLTGSYNSPLHF. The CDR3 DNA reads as TGTGCCAGCACCCTTACGGGCTCCTATAATTCACCCCTCCACTTT.

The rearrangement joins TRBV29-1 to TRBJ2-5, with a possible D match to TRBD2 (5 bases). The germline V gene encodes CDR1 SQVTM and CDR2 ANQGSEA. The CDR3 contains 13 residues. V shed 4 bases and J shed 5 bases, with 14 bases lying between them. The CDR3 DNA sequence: TGCAGCGTTGTGGTGACGGCGGGCGAGACCCAGTACTTC. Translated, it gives CSVVVTAGETQYF.

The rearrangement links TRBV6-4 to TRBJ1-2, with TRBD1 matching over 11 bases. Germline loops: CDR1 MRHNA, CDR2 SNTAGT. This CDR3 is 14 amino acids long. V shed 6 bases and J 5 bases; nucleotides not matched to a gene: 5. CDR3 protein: CASSPRDRGYGYTF. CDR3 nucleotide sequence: TGTGCCAGCAGCCCCCGGGACAGGGGGTATGGCTACACCTTC.

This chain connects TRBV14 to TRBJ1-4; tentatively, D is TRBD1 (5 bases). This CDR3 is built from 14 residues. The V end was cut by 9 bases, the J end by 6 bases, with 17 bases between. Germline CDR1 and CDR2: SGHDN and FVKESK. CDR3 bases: TGTGCCAGAAAAAAAACCCAACAGGATGAAAAACTGTTTTTT. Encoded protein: CARKKTQQDEKLFF.

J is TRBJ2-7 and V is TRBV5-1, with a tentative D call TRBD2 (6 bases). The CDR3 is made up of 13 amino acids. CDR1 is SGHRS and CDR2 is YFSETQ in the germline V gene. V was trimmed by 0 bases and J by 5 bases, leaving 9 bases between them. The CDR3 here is CASSLAGANEQYF. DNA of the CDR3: TGCGCCAGCAGCTTGGCGGGAGCTAACGAGCAGTACTTC.

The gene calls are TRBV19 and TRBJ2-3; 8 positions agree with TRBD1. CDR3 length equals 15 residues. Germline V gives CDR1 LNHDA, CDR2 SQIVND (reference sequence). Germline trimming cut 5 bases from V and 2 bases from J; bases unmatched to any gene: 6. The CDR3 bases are TGTGCCAGTAGTTCTGGACAGGGCCACACAGATACGCAGTATTTT. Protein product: CASSSGQGHTDTQYF.

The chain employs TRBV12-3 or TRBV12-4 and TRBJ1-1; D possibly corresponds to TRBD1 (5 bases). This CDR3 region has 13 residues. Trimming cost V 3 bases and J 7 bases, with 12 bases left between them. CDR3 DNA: TGTGCCAGCAGTTTGGTGGGGGGAAATGAAGCTTTCTTT. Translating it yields CASSLVGGNEAFF.

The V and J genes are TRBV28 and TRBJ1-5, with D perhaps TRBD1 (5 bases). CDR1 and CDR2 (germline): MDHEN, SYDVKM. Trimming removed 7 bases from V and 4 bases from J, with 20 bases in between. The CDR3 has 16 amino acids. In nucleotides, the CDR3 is TGTGCCAGCACCCTCCCCAAGACAGTTTTAAATCAGCCCCAGCATTTT. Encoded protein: CASTLPKTVLNQPQHF. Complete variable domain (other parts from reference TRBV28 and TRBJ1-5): DVKVTQSSRYLVKRTGEKVFLECVQDMDHENMFWYRQDPGLGLRLIYFSYDVKMKEKGDIPEGYSVSREKKERFSLILESASTNQTSMYLCASTLPKTVLNQPQHFGDGTRLSIL.

The CDR3 DNA reads as TGTGCCAGCAGCGTGGCCCTACTAGCGGGTCCTCGCCATGAGCAGTTCTTC. This encodes CASSVALLAGPRHEQFF. V gene TRBV9 combines with J gene TRBJ2-1; TRBD2 matches at 9 bases. Germline assignment: CDR1 SGDLS and CDR2 YYNGEE. The trim removed 2 bases at V and 8 bases at J, leaving 14 bases unmatched. CDR3 size: 17 residues.

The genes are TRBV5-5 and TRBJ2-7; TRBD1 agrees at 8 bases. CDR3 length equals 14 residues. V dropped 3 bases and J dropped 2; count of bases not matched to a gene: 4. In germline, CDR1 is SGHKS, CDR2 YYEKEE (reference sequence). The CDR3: CASSSRTGTYEQYF. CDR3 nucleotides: TGTGCCAGCAGCTCAAGGACAGGGACCTACGAGCAGTACTTC.

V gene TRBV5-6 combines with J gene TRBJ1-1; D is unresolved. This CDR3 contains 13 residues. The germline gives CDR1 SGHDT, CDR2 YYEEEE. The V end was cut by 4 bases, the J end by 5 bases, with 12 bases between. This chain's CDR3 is CASSRPGGTEAFF. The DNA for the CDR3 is TGTGCCAGCAGCCGACCGGGTGGGACTGAAGCTTTCTTT.

The CDR3 coding sequence is TGTGCCAGCAGCTTAGCGCCCGGAAGGACTAGCGGGACCCAGATCACCTACGAGCAGTACTTC. Its translation is CASSLAPGRTSGTQITYEQYF. The J gene is TRBJ2-7, the V gene TRBV7-6; TRBD2 aligns across 12 bases. The CDR3 has 21 amino acids. The germline V gene has CDR1 SGHVS and CDR2 FNYEAQ. After removal of 0 bases from V and 2 bases from J, the junction contained 17 bases not matched to a gene.

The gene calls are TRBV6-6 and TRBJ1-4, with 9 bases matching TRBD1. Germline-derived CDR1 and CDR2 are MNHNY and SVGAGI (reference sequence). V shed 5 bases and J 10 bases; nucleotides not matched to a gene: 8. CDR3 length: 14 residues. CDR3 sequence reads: CASSPDRGSGKLFF. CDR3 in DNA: TGTGCCAGCAGTCCGGACAGGGGTAGCGGAAAACTGTTTTTT.

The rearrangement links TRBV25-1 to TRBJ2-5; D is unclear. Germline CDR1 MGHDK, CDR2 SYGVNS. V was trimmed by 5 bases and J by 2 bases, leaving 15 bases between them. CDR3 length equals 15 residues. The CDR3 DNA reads TGTGCCAGCAGTCACCACTTAGGCAGGCAAGAGACCCAGTACTTC. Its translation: CASSHHLGRQETQYF.

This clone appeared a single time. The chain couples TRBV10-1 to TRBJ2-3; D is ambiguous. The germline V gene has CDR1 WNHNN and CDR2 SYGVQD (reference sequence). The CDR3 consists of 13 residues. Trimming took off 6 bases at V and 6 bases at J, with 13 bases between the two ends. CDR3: CASSQLGLDTQYF. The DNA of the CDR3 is TGCGCCAGCAGCCAACTGGGCTTGGATACGCAGTATTTT.

The CDR3 nucleotides read TGTGCCAGCAGTTTGGACACGGCCCATAATCAGCCCCAGCATTTT. It specifies CASSLDTAHNQPQHF. The V gene is TRBV27, the J gene TRBJ1-5; tentatively, D is TRBD1 (5 bases). Trimming shortened V by 3 bases and J by 4 bases, and 13 bases separated the two germline ends. In germline, CDR1 is MNHEY, CDR2 SMNVEV (reference sequence). The CDR3 extends over 15 amino acids.

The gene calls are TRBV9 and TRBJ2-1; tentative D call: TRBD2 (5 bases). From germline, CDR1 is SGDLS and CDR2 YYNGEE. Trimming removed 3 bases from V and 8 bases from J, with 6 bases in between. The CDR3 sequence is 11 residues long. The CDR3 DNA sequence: TGTGCCAGCAGCGGAGGGTATGAGCAGTTCTTC. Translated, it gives CASSGGYEQFF. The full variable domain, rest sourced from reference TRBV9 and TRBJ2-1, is DSGVTQTPKHLITATGQRVTLRCSPRSGDLSVYWYQQSLDQGLQFLIQYYNGEERAKGNILERFSAQQFPDLHSELNLSSLELGDSALYFCASSGGYEQFFGPGTRLTVL.

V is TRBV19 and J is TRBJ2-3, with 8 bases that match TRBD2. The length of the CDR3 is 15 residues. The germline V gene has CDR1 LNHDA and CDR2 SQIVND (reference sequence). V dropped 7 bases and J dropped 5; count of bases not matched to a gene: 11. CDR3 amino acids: CASNADGRAGDTQYF. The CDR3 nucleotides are TGTGCCAGTAATGCGGACGGGAGGGCGGGAGATACGCAGTATTTT. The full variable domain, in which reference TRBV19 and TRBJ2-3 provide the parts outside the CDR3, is DGGITQSPKYLFRKEGQNVTLSCEQNLNHDAMYWYRQDPGQGLRLIYYSQIVNDFQKGDIAEGYSVSREKKESFPLTVTSAQKNPTAFYLCASNADGRAGDTQYFGPGTRLTVL.

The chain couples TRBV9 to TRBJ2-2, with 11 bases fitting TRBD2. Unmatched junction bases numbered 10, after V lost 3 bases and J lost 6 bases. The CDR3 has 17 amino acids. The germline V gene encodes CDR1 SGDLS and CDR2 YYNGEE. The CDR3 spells CASSAPTGLAEPGELFF. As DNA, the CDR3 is TGTGCCAGCAGCGCTCCCACGGGACTAGCGGAACCCGGGGAGCTGTTTTTT.

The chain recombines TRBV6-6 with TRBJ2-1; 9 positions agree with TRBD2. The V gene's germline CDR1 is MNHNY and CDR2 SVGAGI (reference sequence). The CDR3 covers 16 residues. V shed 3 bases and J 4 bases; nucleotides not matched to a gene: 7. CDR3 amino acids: CASSYFSSGVYNEQFF. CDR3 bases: TGTGCCAGCAGTTATTTCTCTAGCGGGGTTTACAATGAGCAGTTCTTC.

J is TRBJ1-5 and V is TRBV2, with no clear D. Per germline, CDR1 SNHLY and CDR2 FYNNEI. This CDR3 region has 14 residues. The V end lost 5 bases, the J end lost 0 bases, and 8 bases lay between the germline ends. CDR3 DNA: TGTGCCAGCAGTCGGGAAGATAGCAATCAGCCCCAGCATTTT. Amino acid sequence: CASSREDSNQPQHF.

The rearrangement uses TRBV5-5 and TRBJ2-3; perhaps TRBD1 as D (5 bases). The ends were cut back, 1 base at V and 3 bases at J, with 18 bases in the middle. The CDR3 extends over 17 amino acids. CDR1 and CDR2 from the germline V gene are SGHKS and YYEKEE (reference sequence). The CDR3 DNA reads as TGTGCCAGCAGCTTGCGGCAGTTGGCCTACAGGACAGATACGCAGTATTTT. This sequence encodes CASSLRQLAYRTDTQYF.

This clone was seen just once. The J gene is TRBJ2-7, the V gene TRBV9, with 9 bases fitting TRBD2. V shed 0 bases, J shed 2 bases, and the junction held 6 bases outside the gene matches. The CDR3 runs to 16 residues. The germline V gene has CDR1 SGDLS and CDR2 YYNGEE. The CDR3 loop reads CASSVVGTSLTYEQYF. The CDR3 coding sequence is TGTGCCAGCAGCGTAGTCGGGACTAGCCTGACCTACGAGCAGTACTTC.

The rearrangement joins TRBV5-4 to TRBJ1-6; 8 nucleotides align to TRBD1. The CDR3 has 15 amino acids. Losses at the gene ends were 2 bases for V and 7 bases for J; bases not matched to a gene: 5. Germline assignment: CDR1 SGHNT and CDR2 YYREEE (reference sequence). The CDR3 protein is CASSLGRQGNSPLHF. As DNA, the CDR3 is TGTGCCAGCAGCTTAGGGAGACAGGGGAATTCACCCCTCCACTTT.

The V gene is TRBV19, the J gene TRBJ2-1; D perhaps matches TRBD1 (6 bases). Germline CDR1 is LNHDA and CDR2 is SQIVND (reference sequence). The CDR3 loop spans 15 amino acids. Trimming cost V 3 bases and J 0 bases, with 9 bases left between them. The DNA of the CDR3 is TGTGCCAGTAGTATCGACAGGAGCTCCTACAATGAGCAGTTCTTC. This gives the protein CASSIDRSSYNEQFF. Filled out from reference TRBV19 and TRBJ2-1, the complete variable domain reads DGGITQSPKYLFRKEGQNVTLSCEQNLNHDAMYWYRQDPGQGLRLIYYSQIVNDFQKGDIAEGYSVSREKKESFPLTVTSAQKNPTAFYLCASSIDRSSYNEQFFGPGTRLTVL.

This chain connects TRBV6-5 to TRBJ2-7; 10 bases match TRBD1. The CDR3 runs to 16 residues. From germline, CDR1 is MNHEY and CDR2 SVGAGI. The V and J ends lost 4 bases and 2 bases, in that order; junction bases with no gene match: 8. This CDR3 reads CASSSTDRGRPYEQYF. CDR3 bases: TGTGCCAGCAGTTCAACCGACAGGGGGCGCCCCTACGAGCAGTACTTC.

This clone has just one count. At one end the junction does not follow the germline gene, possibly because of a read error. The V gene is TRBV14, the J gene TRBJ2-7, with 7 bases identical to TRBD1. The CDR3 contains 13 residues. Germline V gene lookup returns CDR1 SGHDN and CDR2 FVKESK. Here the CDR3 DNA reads TGTGCCAGCAGCCAAGACATTAGGACAGGTTTCCAATTC. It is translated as CASSQDIRTGFQF.

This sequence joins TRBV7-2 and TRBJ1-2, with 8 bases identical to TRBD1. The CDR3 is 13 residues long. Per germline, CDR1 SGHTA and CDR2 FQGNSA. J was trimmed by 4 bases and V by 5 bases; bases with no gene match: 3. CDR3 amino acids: CASSQGQVYGYTF. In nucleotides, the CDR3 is TGTGCCAGCAGCCAGGGACAGGTCTATGGCTACACCTTC.